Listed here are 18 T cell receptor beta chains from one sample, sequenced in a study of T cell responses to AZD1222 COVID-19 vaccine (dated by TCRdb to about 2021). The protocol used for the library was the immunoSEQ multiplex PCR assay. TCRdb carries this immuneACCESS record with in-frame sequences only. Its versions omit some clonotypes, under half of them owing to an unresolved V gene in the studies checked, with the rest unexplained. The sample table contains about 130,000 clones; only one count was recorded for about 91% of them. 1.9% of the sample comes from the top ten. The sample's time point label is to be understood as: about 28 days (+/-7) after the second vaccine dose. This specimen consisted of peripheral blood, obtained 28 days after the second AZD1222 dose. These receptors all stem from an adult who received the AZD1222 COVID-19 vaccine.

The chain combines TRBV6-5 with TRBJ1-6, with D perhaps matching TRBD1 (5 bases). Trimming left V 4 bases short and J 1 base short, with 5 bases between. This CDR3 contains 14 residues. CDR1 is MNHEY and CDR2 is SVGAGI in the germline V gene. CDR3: CASSWTSYNSPLHF. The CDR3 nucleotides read TGTGCCAGCAGTTGGACATCCTATAATTCACCCCTCCACTTT.

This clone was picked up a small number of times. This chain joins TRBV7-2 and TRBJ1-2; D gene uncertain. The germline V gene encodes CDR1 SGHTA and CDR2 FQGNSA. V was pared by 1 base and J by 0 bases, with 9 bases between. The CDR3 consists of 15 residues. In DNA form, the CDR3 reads TGTGCCAGCAGCTTAGGGGGAACAGCTAACTATGGCTACACCTTC. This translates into CASSLGGTANYGYTF.

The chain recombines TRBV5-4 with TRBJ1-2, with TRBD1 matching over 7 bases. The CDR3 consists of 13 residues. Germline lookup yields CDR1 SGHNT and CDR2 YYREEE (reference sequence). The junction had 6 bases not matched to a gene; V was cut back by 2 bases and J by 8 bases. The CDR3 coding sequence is TGTGCCAGCAGCTTTGACAGGGTTGGGGGCTACACCTTC. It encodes CASSFDRVGGYTF.

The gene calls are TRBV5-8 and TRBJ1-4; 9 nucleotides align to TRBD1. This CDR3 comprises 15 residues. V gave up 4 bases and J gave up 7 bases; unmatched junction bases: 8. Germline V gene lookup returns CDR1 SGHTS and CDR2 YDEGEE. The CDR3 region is CASSPGQGFGEKLFF. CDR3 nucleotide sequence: TGTGCCAGCAGCCCGGGACAGGGTTTTGGTGAAAAACTGTTTTTT.

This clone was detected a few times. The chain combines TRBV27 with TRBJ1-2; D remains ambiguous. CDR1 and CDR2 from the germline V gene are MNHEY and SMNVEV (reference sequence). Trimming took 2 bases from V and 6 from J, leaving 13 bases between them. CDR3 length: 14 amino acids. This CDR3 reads CASSLTPGGNGYTF. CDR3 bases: TGTGCCAGCAGTTTAACCCCAGGCGGAAATGGCTACACCTTC.

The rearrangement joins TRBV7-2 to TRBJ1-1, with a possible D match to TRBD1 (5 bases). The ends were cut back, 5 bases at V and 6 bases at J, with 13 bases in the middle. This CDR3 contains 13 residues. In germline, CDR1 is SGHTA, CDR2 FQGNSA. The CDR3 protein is CASSPTGTAEAFF. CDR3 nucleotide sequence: TGTGCCAGCAGCCCTACTGGGACGGCTGAAGCTTTCTTT.

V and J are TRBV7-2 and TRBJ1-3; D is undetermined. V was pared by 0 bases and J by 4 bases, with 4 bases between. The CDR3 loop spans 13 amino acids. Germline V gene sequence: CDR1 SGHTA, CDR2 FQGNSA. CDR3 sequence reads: CASSLATGNTIYF. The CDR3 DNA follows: TGTGCCAGCAGCTTAGCCACGGGAAACACCATATATTTT.

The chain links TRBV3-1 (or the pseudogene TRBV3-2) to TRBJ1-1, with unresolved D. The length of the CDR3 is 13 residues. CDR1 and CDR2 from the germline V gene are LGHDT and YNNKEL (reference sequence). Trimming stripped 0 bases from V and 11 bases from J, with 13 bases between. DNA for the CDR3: TGTGCCAGCAGCCAAGATCAGAGGCCTGGGGCTTTCTTT. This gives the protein CASSQDQRPGAFF.

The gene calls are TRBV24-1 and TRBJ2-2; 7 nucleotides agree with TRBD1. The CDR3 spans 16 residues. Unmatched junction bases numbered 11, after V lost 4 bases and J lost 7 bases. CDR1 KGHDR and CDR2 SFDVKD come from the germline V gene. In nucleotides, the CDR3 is TGTGCCACCAGTGAAGCCCGGACTTCAGGGGGCGGGGAGCTGTTTTTT. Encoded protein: CATSEARTSGGGELFF.

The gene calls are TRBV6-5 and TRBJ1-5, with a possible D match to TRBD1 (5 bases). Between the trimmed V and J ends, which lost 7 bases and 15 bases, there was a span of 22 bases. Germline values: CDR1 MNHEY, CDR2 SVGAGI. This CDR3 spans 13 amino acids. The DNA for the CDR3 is TGTGCCAGCACCACTGGGGGACCTCCCCAAGGGCATTTT. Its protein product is CASTTGGPPQGHF.

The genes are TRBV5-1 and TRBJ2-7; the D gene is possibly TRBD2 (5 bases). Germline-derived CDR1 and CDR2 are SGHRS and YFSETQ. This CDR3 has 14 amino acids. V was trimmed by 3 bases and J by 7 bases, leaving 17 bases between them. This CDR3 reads CASSSTLGPGEQYF. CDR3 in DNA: TGCGCCAGCAGCTCTACACTAGGGCCGGGAGAGCAGTACTTC.

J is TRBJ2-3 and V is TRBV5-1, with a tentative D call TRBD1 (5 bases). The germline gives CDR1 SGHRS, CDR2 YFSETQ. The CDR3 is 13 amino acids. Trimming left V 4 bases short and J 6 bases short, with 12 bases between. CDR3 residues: CASSPTGSDTQYF. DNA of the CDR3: TGCGCCAGCAGCCCTACAGGTTCCGATACGCAGTATTTT. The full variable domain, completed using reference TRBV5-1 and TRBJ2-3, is KAGVTQTPRYLIKTRGQQVTLSCSPISGHRSVSWYQQTPGQGLQFLFEYFSETQRNKGNFPGRFSGRQFSNSRSEMNVSTLELGDSALYLCASSPTGSDTQYFGPGTRLTVL.

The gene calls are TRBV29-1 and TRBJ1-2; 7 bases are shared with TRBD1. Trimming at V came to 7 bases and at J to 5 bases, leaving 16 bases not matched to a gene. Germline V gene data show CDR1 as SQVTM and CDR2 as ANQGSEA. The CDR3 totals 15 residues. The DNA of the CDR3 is TGCAGCGCCGGGGCCAGTCACAGGGGAGGATATGGCTACACCTTC. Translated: CSAGASHRGGYGYTF.

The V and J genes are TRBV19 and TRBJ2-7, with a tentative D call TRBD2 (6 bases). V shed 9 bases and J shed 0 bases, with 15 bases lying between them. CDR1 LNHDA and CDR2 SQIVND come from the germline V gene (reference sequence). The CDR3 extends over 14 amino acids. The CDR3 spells CASRRGGGSYEQYF. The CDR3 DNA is TGTGCCAGCCGTCGTGGGGGAGGCTCCTACGAGCAGTACTTC.

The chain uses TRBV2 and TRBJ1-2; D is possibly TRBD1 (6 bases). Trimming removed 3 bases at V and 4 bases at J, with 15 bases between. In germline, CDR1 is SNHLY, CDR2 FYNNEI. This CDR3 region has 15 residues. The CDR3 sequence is CASSEGNRASYGYTF. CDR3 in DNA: TGTGCCAGCAGTGAGGGGAACAGGGCTAGCTATGGCTACACCTTC.

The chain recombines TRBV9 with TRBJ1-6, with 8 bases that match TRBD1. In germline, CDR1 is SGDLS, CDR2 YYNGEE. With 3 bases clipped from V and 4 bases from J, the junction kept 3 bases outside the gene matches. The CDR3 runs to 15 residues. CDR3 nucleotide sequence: TGTGCCAGCAGCGCCAGACAGGGGTATAATTCACCCCTCCACTTT. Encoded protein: CASSARQGYNSPLHF.

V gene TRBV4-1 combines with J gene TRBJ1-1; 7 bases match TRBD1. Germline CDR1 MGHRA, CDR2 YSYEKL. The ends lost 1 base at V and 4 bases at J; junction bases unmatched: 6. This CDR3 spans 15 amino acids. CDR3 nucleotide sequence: TGCGCCAGCAGCCAAGGACAGGGCGCGACCACTGAAGCTTTCTTT. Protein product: CASSQGQGATTEAFF.

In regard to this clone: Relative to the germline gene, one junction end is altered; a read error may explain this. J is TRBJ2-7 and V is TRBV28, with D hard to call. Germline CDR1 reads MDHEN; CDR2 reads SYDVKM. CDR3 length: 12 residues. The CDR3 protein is CASGLGSYEQYF. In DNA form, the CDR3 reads TGTGCCAGCGGTTTGGGGTCCTACGAGCAGTACTTC.